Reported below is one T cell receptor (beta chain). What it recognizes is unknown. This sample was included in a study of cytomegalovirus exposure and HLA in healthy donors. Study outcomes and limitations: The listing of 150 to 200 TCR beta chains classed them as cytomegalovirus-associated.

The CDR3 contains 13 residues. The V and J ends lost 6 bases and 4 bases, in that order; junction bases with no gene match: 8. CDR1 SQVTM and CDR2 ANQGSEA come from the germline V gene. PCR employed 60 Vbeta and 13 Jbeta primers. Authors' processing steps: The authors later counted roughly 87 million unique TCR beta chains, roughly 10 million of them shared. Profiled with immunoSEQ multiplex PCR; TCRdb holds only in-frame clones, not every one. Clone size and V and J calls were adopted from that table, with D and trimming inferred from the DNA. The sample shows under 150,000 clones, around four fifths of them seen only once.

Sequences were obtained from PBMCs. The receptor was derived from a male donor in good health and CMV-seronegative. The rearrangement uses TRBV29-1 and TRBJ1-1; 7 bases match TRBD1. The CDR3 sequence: CSVQQGWGTEAFF. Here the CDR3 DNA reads TGCAGCGTCCAACAGGGGTGGGGCACTGAAGCTTTCTTT. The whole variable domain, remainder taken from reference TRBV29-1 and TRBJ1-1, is SAVISQKPSRDICQRGTSLTIQCQVDSQVTMMFWYRQQPGQSLTLIATANQGSEATYESGFVIDKFPISRPNLTFSTLTVSNMSPEDSSIYLCSVQQGWGTEAFFGQGTRLTVV.